These 7 T cell receptor beta chains came from one sample sequenced in a study of spatial heterogeneity in lung cancer. No cognate antigen is known for these TCRs. From the 5' RACE reads, TCRdb called clonotypes with MiXCR, one entry per CDR3 protein. Among about 14,000 distinct CDR3 sequences, approximately 4.8% were seen once, and the ten largest hold approximately 20%. As for time point: sample taken at primary tumor resection. General study results and limits: Tumoral mutation counts were tracked by counts of expanded intratumoral alpha and beta TCRs.

Material: lung tumor tissue, obtained at surgery. These receptors all stem from a female donor with early-stage non-small cell lung cancer.

This clonotype was picked up many times. A library made for alpha chains picked up this beta chain off target, so its size means little. The V gene is TRBV20-1, the J gene TRBJ1-1, with D perhaps matching TRBD1 (5 bases). CDR1 is DFQATT, CDR2 SNEGSKA, per germline (reference sequence). The CDR3 totals 16 residues. V was clipped by 6 bases and J by 5 bases, with 25 bases between them. The chain's CDR3 is CSALGTRADIGTEAFF. The CDR3 DNA follows: TGCAGTGCGTTGGGGACGAGGGCAGACATCGGGACTGAAGCTTTCTTT.

This clonotype was observed at least ten times. In a library made to pick up alpha chains, this beta chain is a stray read with a size that means little. The chain has TRBV5-1 and TRBJ2-3; TRBD1 agrees at 9 bases. The CDR3 has 13 amino acids. V was clipped by 4 bases and J by 11 bases; unmatched bases: 8. Germline values: CDR1 SGHRS, CDR2 YFSETQ. DNA of the CDR3: TGCGCCAGCAGCGACCTCACAGGGGGCGAGCAGTATTTT. Residues: CASSDLTGGEQYF.

This clonotype was seen ten or more times. Since it is a stray read in a library aimed at alpha chains, this beta chain has a size that is not meaningful. The chain couples TRBV6-2 or TRBV6-3 to TRBJ1-1; D may be TRBD1 (6 bases). CDR3 length: 13 amino acids. V was pared by 0 bases and J by 9 bases, with 11 bases between. Looked up from germline, CDR1 is MNHEY and CDR2 is SVGEGT. The CDR3 nucleotides read TGTGCCAGCAGTTACTCGAGGGGGACTAAAGCTTTCTTT. This encodes CASSYSRGTKAFF.

This clonotype was counted at least ten times. This beta chain is off target for a library built for alpha chains, so its abundance means little. V gene TRBV5-1 combines with J gene TRBJ1-2; D unclear. The CDR3 is 13 residues long. Trimming pared 4 bases from V and 3 bases from J, leaving 10 bases between. The germline V gene encodes CDR1 SGHRS and CDR2 YFSETQ. Here the CDR3 DNA reads TGCGCCAGCAGCCCCAGGAATGACTATGGCTACACCTTC. As protein: CASSPRNDYGYTF. Supplemented by reference TRBV5-1 and TRBJ1-2, the full variable domain reads KAGVTQTPRYLIKTRGQQVTLSCSPISGHRSVSWYQQTPGQGLQFLFEYFSETQRNKGNFPGRFSGRQFSNSRSEMNVSTLELGDSALYLCASSPRNDYGYTFGSGTRLTVV.

This clonotype has ten or more counts. This beta chain is a stray read from a library made for alpha chains; its abundance is not meaningful. This rearrangement joins TRBV19 to TRBJ2-2; D gene uncertain. V was shortened by 0 bases and J by 1 base, with 6 bases between the two germline ends. The CDR3 has 15 amino acids. CDR1 and CDR2 (germline): LNHDA, SQIVND (reference sequence). CDR3 DNA sequence: TGTGCCAGTAGTATAGAGGTCATGAACACCGGGGAGCTGTTTTTT. Translation: CASSIEVMNTGELFF.

This clonotype showed up many times. A library made for alpha chains picked up this beta chain off target, so its size means little. The J gene is TRBJ2-3, the V gene TRBV2, with TRBD1 matching 10 bases. The germline V gene encodes CDR1 SNHLY and CDR2 FYNNEI. V shed 7 bases, J shed 3 bases, and the junction held 7 bases outside the gene matches. The CDR3 runs 15 residues. CDR3 nucleotides: TGTGCCAGCACTCCCCGGGACAGGGGAACAGATACGCAGTATTTT. Residues: CASTPRDRGTDTQYF.

This clonotype showed up many times. This beta chain came through as a stray read in a library set up for alpha chains, and its size says little. This chain connects TRBV30 to TRBJ2-6; possibly TRBD1 or TRBD2 for D (5 bases each). CDR1 is GTSNPN and CDR2 is SVGIG in the germline V gene (reference sequence). Trimming took 5 bases from V and 0 from J, leaving 11 bases between them. The CDR3 totals 15 residues. The CDR3 coding sequence is TGTGCCTGGTGGGGACGAATCTCTGGGGCCAACGTCCTGACTTTC. It specifies CAWWGRISGANVLTF.